This TCR beta chain was sequenced during a study of blood T cell repertoires in COVID-19. Original methodology: Cell counts per sample came from amplifying reference gene primers. Assay: immunoSEQ multiplex PCR; the TCRdb copy retains only in-frame clones and omits some. That table gives V, J and clone size, and the DNA gave D and trimming. Among approximately 230,000 clones listed, about 86% were seen once. The sample taken for sequencing was peripheral blood. This receptor was obtained from a man older than 75 with acute or convalescent COVID-19.

The CDR3 sequence: CSASHREAFF. The CDR3, as DNA: TGCAGTGCCTCACACCGTGAAGCTTTCTTT. The chain couples TRBV20-1 to TRBJ1-1, with D uncertain. Germline V gene data show CDR1 as DFQATT and CDR2 as SNEGSKA (reference sequence). The CDR3 covers 10 residues. V was clipped by 6 bases and J by 7 bases, with 9 bases between them.